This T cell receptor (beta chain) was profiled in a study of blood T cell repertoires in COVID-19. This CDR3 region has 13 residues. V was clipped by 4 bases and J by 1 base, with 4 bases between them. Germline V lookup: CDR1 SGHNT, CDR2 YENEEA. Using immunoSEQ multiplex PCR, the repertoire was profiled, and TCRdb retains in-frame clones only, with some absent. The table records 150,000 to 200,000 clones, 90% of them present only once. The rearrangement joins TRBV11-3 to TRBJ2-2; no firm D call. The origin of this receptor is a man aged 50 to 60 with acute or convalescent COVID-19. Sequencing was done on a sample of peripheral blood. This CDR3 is CASSSVNTGELFF. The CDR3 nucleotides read TGTGCCAGCAGCTCAGTGAACACCGGGGAGCTGTTTTTT. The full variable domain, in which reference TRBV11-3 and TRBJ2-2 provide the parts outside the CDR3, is EAGVVQSPRYKIIEKKQPVAFWCNPISGHNTLYWYLQNLGQGPELLIRYENEEAVDDSQLPKDRFSAERLKGVDSTLKIQPAELGDSAVYLCASSSVNTGELFFGEGSRLTVL.